This TCR beta chain was recorded in a study of T cell repertoires in cytomegalovirus infection. Study conclusions and caveats: HLA-C-restricted, CMV-specific TCR beta clonotypes were dominant ex vivo.

MiXCR was run by TCRdb on the reads, yielding one entry per CDR3 protein. The sample includes approximately 600,000 distinct CDR3 sequences, under 45% of them seen just once. CDR3 length: 16 residues. The germline V gene has CDR1 SGHTA and CDR2 FQGNSA. Trimming removed 4 bases from V and 9 bases from J, with 24 bases in between. This clonotype appeared a few times. Its antigen remains unidentified. This clonotype was obtained from a human donor in good health (CMV status not recorded). Some clones in this sample may be carry-over from other donors' samples. The V and J genes are TRBV7-2 and TRBJ2-5; no clear D gene. The sample here was cultured PBMCs, taken from culture after CMV antigen stimulation. Here the CDR3 reads CASSYHTTTVGSAQYF. Here the CDR3 DNA reads TGTGCCAGCAGCTATCACACAACTACGGTCGGGTCGGCCCAGTACTTC.